This T cell receptor (beta chain) is drawn from a study of T-cell memory formation after mild COVID-19. This clonotype has at least ten counts. Its matching antigen is unknown. Overall study findings and caveats: CD4+ clones that contracted lay mainly in CM and EM; CD8+ ones lay in EMRA. Clones shrinking from day 15 to 85 showed even CD4/CD8 mixes; later expanders tilted CD4+.

5'RACE primed from the constant segment yielded TCR alpha and TCR beta cDNA libraries bearing sample barcodes and UMIs. TCRdb analysed the 5' RACE reads with MiXCR anew, one entry per CDR3 protein. Here the sample spans 350,000 or so distinct CDR3 sequences, 10% to 15% being singletons. This CDR3 comprises 14 residues. V gave up 5 bases and J gave up 7 bases, with 15 bases separating them. Germline V CDR1 and CDR2: SGHTA, FQGNSA. Material for sequencing was PBMCs or a T cell subset sorted from them (not recorded which). The receptor comes from a young man who had mild COVID-19 (a few samples of this study predate the infection). Cell type and time point are not known. The V gene is TRBV7-2, the J gene TRBJ2-1; no definite D call. CDR3 DNA: TGTGCCAGCAGCCGCACGGACGGTAGGAATGAGCAGTTCTTC. Translated: CASSRTDGRNEQFF. The whole variable domain, remainder taken from reference TRBV7-2 and TRBJ2-1, is GAGVSQSPSNKVTEKGKDVELRCDPISGHTALYWYRQSLGQGLEFLIYFQGNSAPDKSGLPSDRFSAERTGGSVSTLTIQRTQQEDSAVYLCASSRTDGRNEQFFGPGTRLTVL.